The present T cell receptor beta chain was sequenced within a study of blood T cells in healthy people across ages. The second PCR ran about 6 to 11 cycles with a sample-barcoded 5' primer and J-beta primers. TCRdb fed the 5' RACE reads into MiXCR, producing one record per CDR3 protein. This sample yields around 650,000 distinct CDR3 sequences, of which about 32% are seen a single time; approximately 15% belongs to the top ten. This clonotype was counted at least ten times. One end of the junction fails to match germline, which may point to a read error. The sequence was collected from an elderly woman in good health. The sequencing sample was made of blood.

The CDR3 reads CASSQAGGDQPQHF. The CDR3 DNA follows: TGCGCCAGCAGCCAAGCAGGGGGGGATCAGCCCCAGCATTTT. The chain uses TRBV3-1 and TRBJ1-5; 7 bases are a match to TRBD1. Germline CDR1 and CDR2: LGHDT and YNNKEL (reference sequence). The CDR3 extends over 14 amino acids.